This note documents a single T cell receptor (beta chain) sequence. The target antigen is unknown. TCRdb's table, derived via immunoSEQ multiplex PCR, lists solely in-frame clones and lacks some. Of tens of thousands of clones listed, around 93% are singletons. The data derive from a study of brain T cells in children with intractable seizures. Surgery cases with the highest brain T cell transcript signatures were chosen for sequencing. The CDR3 runs to 15 residues. V dropped 3 bases and J dropped 3; count of bases not matched to a gene: 5. Germline assignment: CDR1 LGHDT and CDR2 YNNKEL (reference sequence). Findings and caveats of the study: Only CDR3 sequence similarity suggested viral specificity, without known HCMV serostatus.

V is TRBV3-1 (or the pseudogene TRBV3-2) and J is TRBJ1-2; 9 nucleotides agree with TRBD1. The source of this sequence is a boy under three years old with tuberous sclerosis and intractable seizures. This specimen consisted of peripheral blood, obtained at surgery. The CDR3 loop reads CASSHRDREYYGYTF. The CDR3 DNA reads TGTGCCAGCAGCCACCGGGACAGGGAATACTATGGCTACACCTTC.